The 16 T cell receptor beta chains given below trace back to one sample, sequenced in a study of Graves' ophthalmopathy and Graves' hyperthyroidism. Researchers took RNA transcripts and amplified TCR beta CDR3 regions from them. Second-round multiplex PCR came after a first-round RT-PCR that employed HTBI primers. One entry per CDR3 protein results from TCRdb running MiXCR on the multiplex PCR reads. Of about 400,000 distinct CDR3 sequences detected, under 25% appear once; the ten largest clones hold around 3.1%. Input material: peripheral blood. The receptors originated from a woman aged 18-35 years with stable Graves' hyperthyroidism.

This clonotype was detected a few times. The CDR3 spells CASSYIENTGELFF. As DNA, the CDR3 is TGTGCCAGCAGTTACATTGAGAACACCGGGGAGCTGTTTTTT. The rearrangement joins TRBV6-2 or TRBV6-3 to TRBJ2-2, with D uncertain. The ends were cut back, 2 bases at V and 1 base at J, with 5 bases in the middle. The CDR3 has 14 amino acids. In germline, CDR1 is MNHEY, CDR2 SVGEGT.

This sequence joins TRBV6-2 or TRBV6-3 and TRBJ2-7; D is uncertain. The germline V gene has CDR1 MNHEY and CDR2 SVGEGT. The CDR3 is 14 amino acids. V was trimmed by 2 bases and J by 1 base, leaving 9 bases between them. The CDR3 region is CASSYKAASYEQYF. The CDR3, as DNA: TGTGCCAGCAGTTACAAGGCAGCGTCCTACGAGCAGTACTTC.

This chain links TRBV5-1 with TRBJ1-5; D might be TRBD1 (6 bases). This CDR3 region has 15 residues. CDR1 is SGHRS, CDR2 YFSETQ, per germline. Trimming shortened V by 0 bases and J by 4 bases, and 11 bases separated the two germline ends. Written as DNA, the CDR3 is TGCGCCAGCAGCTTGGTGCCAGGGGCGAATCAGCCCCAGCATTTT. This gives the protein CASSLVPGANQPQHF.

V usage is TRBV6-1 and J usage is TRBJ2-7; the match to TRBD2 covers 8 bases. CDR3 length: 14 residues. The V and J ends lost 5 bases and 6 bases, in that order; junction bases with no gene match: 9. CDR1 is MNHNS and CDR2 is SASEGT in the germline V gene. CDR3 amino acids: CASSPRAGAVEQYF. Here the CDR3 DNA reads TGTGCCAGCAGTCCACGAGCGGGAGCCGTCGAGCAGTACTTC.

The gene calls are TRBV6-2 or TRBV6-3 and TRBJ1-6; TRBD1 matches 9 bases. The germline CDR1 and CDR2 sequences are MNHEY and SVGEGT. V trimming: 5 bases; J trimming: 0 bases; junction bases outside the gene matches: 5. CDR3 length equals 17 residues. CDR3 residues: CASSHGQGSSYNSPLHF. As DNA, the CDR3 is TGTGCCAGCAGTCACGGACAGGGGAGCTCCTATAATTCACCCCTCCACTTT.

This clonotype was counted many times. V is TRBV12-3 or TRBV12-4 and J is TRBJ2-7, with D perhaps given as TRBD1 or TRBD2 (5 bases each). V was shortened by 6 bases and J by 0 bases, with 15 bases between the two germline ends. CDR3 length: 15 residues. Here the CDR3 reads CASSPYRGASYEQYF. The CDR3 DNA sequence: TGTGCCAGCAGCCCTTACCGGGGCGCCTCCTACGAGCAGTACTTC.

This rearrangement joins TRBV6-1 to TRBJ2-5; 14 bases align to TRBD2. Trimming removed 6 bases from V and 5 bases from J; junction bases left unmatched: 8. CDR1 and CDR2 from the germline V gene are MNHNS and SASEGT. The CDR3 runs to 16 residues. The CDR3 DNA sequence: TGTGCCAGCAGCGACGGGACTAGCGGGAGTCCGGAGACCCAGTACTTC. It yields the protein CASSDGTSGSPETQYF.

In its sample, this clonotype was seen a few times. The V gene is TRBV4-1, the J gene TRBJ2-3; 10 bases align to TRBD1. J gave up 6 bases and V 6 bases, and 15 bases lay outside the gene matches. The CDR3 has 17 amino acids. Germline loops: CDR1 MGHRA, CDR2 YSYEKL. CDR3 protein: CASSPSLILGQGDTQYF. The CDR3 DNA reads as TGCGCCAGCAGTCCAAGTTTGATCTTGGGACAGGGGGATACGCAGTATTTT.

The genes are TRBV6-5 and TRBJ1-1; D is possibly TRBD1 (5 bases). Trimming left V 3 bases short and J 7 bases short, with 12 bases between. This CDR3 has 13 residues. From germline, CDR1 is MNHEY and CDR2 SVGAGI. CDR3 nucleotides: TGTGCCAGCAGTTATGGGGGGGGAAATGAAGCTTTCTTT. It specifies CASSYGGGNEAFF.

This sequence joins TRBV20-1 and TRBJ2-5; 11 bases align to TRBD1. This CDR3 contains 14 residues. The V and J ends lost 5 bases and 2 bases, in that order; junction bases with no gene match: 4. Germline CDR1 DFQATT, CDR2 SNEGSKA (reference sequence). This CDR3 is CSAVWDRGQETQYF. CDR3 nucleotide sequence: TGCAGTGCTGTCTGGGACAGGGGGCAAGAGACCCAGTACTTC.

This clonotype has at least ten counts. The J gene is TRBJ2-4, the V gene TRBV5-1, with TRBD1 as a possible D gene (6 bases). Germline V gene lookup returns CDR1 SGHRS and CDR2 YFSETQ. The CDR3 is made up of 16 amino acids. Trimming pared 4 bases from V and 0 bases from J, leaving 14 bases between. In DNA, the CDR3 is TGCGCCAGCAGCCCGGACAGACGATTAGCCAAAAACATTCAGTACTTC. Its protein product is CASSPDRRLAKNIQYF.

This clonotype was recorded at least ten times. This chain connects TRBV24-1 to TRBJ2-3; D perhaps matches TRBD1 (5 bases). This CDR3 region has 16 residues. Germline lookup yields CDR1 KGHDR and CDR2 SFDVKD. V shed 9 bases and J shed 0 bases, with 18 bases lying between them. The CDR3 is CATLKGRPGSTDTQYF. CDR3 coding DNA: TGTGCCACCCTCAAGGGGCGGCCAGGGAGCACAGATACGCAGTATTTT.

This clonotype has at least ten counts. This chain joins TRBV27 and TRBJ1-2, with 7 bases identical to TRBD1. The J segment lost 7 bases and the V segment lost 3 bases, leaving 20 bases of the junction unmatched. The CDR3 is 18 amino acids. Per germline, CDR1 MNHEY and CDR2 SMNVEV (reference sequence). The CDR3 coding sequence is TGTGCCAGCAGTTTCCTCAGGGGGAGAGGGAGGGGCAATGGTGGCTACACCTTC. Its protein product is CASSFLRGRGRGNGGYTF.

The J gene is TRBJ1-2, the V gene TRBV19; TRBD1 might be the D (6 bases). The CDR3 has 14 amino acids. The germline V gene has CDR1 LNHDA and CDR2 SQIVND (reference sequence). V shed 5 bases and J shed 8 bases, with 18 bases lying between them. The CDR3 spells CASSGTGTLVGYTF. The CDR3 nucleotides read TGTGCCAGTAGTGGGACCGGGACACTTGTCGGCTACACCTTC.

This clonotype was recorded at least ten times. This chain links TRBV6-5 with TRBJ1-2; TRBD1 might be the D (6 bases). V lost 2 bases and J lost 7, with 14 bases in between. The germline V gene encodes CDR1 MNHEY and CDR2 SVGAGI. CDR3 length equals 14 residues. CDR3 coding DNA: TGTGCCAGCAGTTACGGCCAGGGGATATCTGGCTACACCTTC. Its protein product is CASSYGQGISGYTF.

For this clonotype: At one of its ends the junction is not consistent with the germline gene, which may arise from a read error. V gene TRBV13 combines with J gene TRBJ1-1; D may be TRBD1 (6 bases). Germline V gene lookup returns CDR1 PRHDT and CDR2 FYEKMQ (reference sequence). The CDR3 sequence is 14 residues long. As DNA, the CDR3 is TGTGCCAGCAGCCCCTGGACAGAGAACACTGAAGCTTGCTTT. This codes for CASSPWTENTEACF.